One sample yielded the 6 T cell receptor beta chains listed below, sequenced in a study of blood T cells in healthy people across ages. Sample-barcoded 5' priming and a J-beta primer mix drove a second PCR of 7 to 11 cycles. TCRdb recomputed calls from the 5' RACE reads with MiXCR, one row per CDR3 protein. This table holds 1.5 million to 2 million distinct CDR3 sequences, about 35% found once. Sequenced material: blood. The receptors stem from a woman younger than 45 in good health.

V is TRBV7-2 and J is TRBJ2-1, with a possible D match to TRBD1 (6 bases). V shed 1 base and J shed 6 bases, with 22 bases lying between them. CDR3 length equals 18 residues. The germline V gene has CDR1 SGHTA and CDR2 FQGNSA. The CDR3 region is CASSLGGGGAVRANEQFF. CDR3 nucleotide sequence: TGTGCCAGCAGCTTAGGCGGTGGGGGCGCAGTAAGAGCCAATGAGCAGTTCTTC.

The DNA for the CDR3 is TGTGCCATCAATCCGGGACCGGTAGGATCGGGGGCCAACGTCCTGACTTTC. Translating gives CAINPGPVGSGANVLTF. V and J are TRBV10-3 and TRBJ2-6, with D perhaps assigned TRBD1 or TRBD2 (5 bases each). The CDR3 is 17 residues long. The V gene lost 7 bases and the J gene lost 4 bases, with 20 bases spanning the gap. CDR1 is ENHRY, CDR2 SYGVKD, per germline.

J is TRBJ1-5 and V is TRBV28, with D hard to call. This CDR3 contains 16 residues. V lost 5 bases and J 2 bases, leaving 16 bases between the germline ends. Per germline, CDR1 MDHEN and CDR2 SYDVKM. The CDR3 DNA reads as TGTGCCAGCAGTCTATCCCCCCAGTCGGGCAATCAGCCCCAGCATTTT. It translates to CASSLSPQSGNQPQHF.

This clonotype was seen only a few times. The rearrangement links TRBV18 to TRBJ1-2, with D maybe TRBD1 (5 bases). V was cut by 2 bases and J by 5 bases, with 12 bases left in between. Germline V gene lookup returns CDR1 KGHSH and CDR2 LQKENI. The CDR3 covers 14 residues. CDR3 nucleotide sequence: TGTGCCAGCTCACCAAACCGAGGGGATTATGGCTACACCTTC. Translating it yields CASSPNRGDYGYTF.

The CDR3 DNA sequence: TGTGCCAGCGTGCTGAGGGGGTGCACAGATACGCAGTATTTT. Amino acid sequence: CASVLRGCTDTQYF. The V call is TRBV27, the J call TRBJ2-3; a possible D gene is TRBD1 (6 bases). The CDR3 totals 14 residues. Trimming removed 8 bases from V and 1 base from J, with 13 bases in between. CDR1 and CDR2 (germline): MNHEY, SMNVEV (reference sequence).

As for this clonotype: One end of the junction fails to match germline, which may point to a read error. This rearrangement joins TRBV7-3 to TRBJ2-1; TRBD2 is a possible D gene (5 bases). CDR1 and CDR2 (germline): SGHTA, FQGTGA. This CDR3 region has 13 residues. The CDR3 protein is CASSLWLAREQFF. CDR3 DNA sequence: TGTGCCAGTAGCTTATGGCTAGCACGTGAGCAGTTCTTC.